These 6 T cell receptor beta chains were sequenced from one sample in a study of cytomegalovirus exposure and HLA in healthy donors (dated by TCRdb to about 2017). Receptor amplification or capture employed the immunoSEQ multiplex PCR assay. A mixture of 60 forward primers for TCR Vbeta segments and 13 reverse primers for TCR Jbeta segments was used in the multiplex PCR. This is the immuneACCESS table as TCRdb keeps it, with only in-frame sequences that have V and J called. A part of the clones is gone; compared with another copy, unresolved V genes explain less than half, and the rest is unexplained. The sample table records over 95,000 clones; roughly two thirds of these occur just once. In total, the top ten clones hold 8% to 10% of the sample. The source material was PBMCs. Receptors originate from a man aged 18 to 30 in good health and CMV-seropositive.

The chain recombines TRBV7-8 with TRBJ1-4; TRBD1 might be the D (6 bases). The CDR3 runs to 13 residues. Germline CDR1 is SGHVS and CDR2 is FQNEAQ. V was clipped by 1 base and J by 10 bases, with 10 bases between them. The CDR3 region is CASSLGETGKLFF. The CDR3 coding sequence is TGTGCCAGCAGCTTAGGCGAGACAGGAAAACTGTTTTTT.

This clone was observed once. In nucleotides, the CDR3 is TGTGCCAGCAGTTTAGCCACAGGGCGGGGGGTCTATGGCTACACCTTC. It encodes CASSLATGRGVYGYTF. V is TRBV28 and J is TRBJ1-2; D perhaps matches TRBD1 (6 bases). V lost 2 bases and J 4 bases, leaving 17 bases between the germline ends. CDR1 and CDR2 (germline): MDHEN, SYDVKM. This CDR3 contains 16 residues.

The chain employs TRBV7-3 and TRBJ1-2; a possible D gene is TRBD1 (6 bases). CDR1 is SGHTA and CDR2 is FQGTGA in the germline V gene. The length of the CDR3 is 14 residues. The germline V and J ends were trimmed by 5 bases and 3 bases, with 13 bases remaining between them. The CDR3 region is CASSPGDNDYGYTF. CDR3 bases: TGTGCCAGCAGCCCAGGGGACAATGACTATGGCTACACCTTC.

The J gene is TRBJ1-2, the V gene TRBV19; D is ambiguous. The CDR3 loop spans 13 amino acids. CDR1 LNHDA and CDR2 SQIVND come from the germline V gene (reference sequence). V lost 7 bases to trimming and J lost 6 bases, with 15 bases between them. The CDR3 nucleotides are TGTGCCAGTACACGGTTGAACAGAGATGGCTACACCTTC. Its protein is CASTRLNRDGYTF.

The rearrangement joins TRBV7-8 to TRBJ2-3, with 14 nucleotides matching TRBD2. Germline values: CDR1 SGHVS, CDR2 FQNEAQ. Losses at the gene ends were 5 bases for V and 4 bases for J; bases not matched to a gene: 2. CDR3 size: 15 residues. The CDR3: CASSLTSGGADTQYF. The DNA for the CDR3 is TGTGCCAGCAGCCTGACTAGCGGGGGGGCAGATACGCAGTATTTT.

The V call is TRBV30, the J call TRBJ1-2; D is perhaps TRBD1 (5 bases). Per the germline V gene, CDR1 is GTSNPN and CDR2 is SVGIG (reference sequence). CDR3 size: 13 residues. V gave up 0 bases and J gave up 6 bases, with 11 bases separating them. This CDR3 reads CAWSVRREDGYTF. In nucleotides, the CDR3 is TGTGCCTGGAGTGTACGCAGGGAGGATGGCTACACCTTC. The full variable domain, completed using reference TRBV30 and TRBJ1-2, is SQTIHQWPATLVQPVGSPLSLECTVEGTSNPNLYWYRQAAGRGLQLLFYSVGIGQISSEVPQNLSASRPQDRQFILSSKKLLLSDSGFYLCAWSVRREDGYTFGSGTRLTVV.